Listed below are T cell receptor beta chains from one sample, sequenced in a study of CD8 T cells in Susac syndrome. TCRdb processed the immunoSEQ multiplex PCR reads anew with MiXCR; each CDR3 protein has one entry. The table records around 190,000 distinct CDR3 sequences, 85% to 95% of them present only once. Sequences were obtained from CD4+ T cells from PBMCs. The receptors were gathered from a human donor in good health. Both conserved end residues are part of each CDR3. A D gene is named only where the DNA matches it firmly. Clone size is given for some rows only: seen once, a few or many times, or a class if the clone is expanded.

j_call: TRBJ2-1
v_call: TRBV19
d_call: .
clone_size: .
cdr3_aa: CASSIEGNRNEQFF
cdr3_nt: TGTGCCAGTAGTATAGAAGGGAATAGGAATGAGCAGTTCTTC

j_call: TRBJ2-6
v_call: TRBV19
d_call: .
clone_size: .
cdr3_aa: CATSQSSGANVLTF
cdr3_nt: TGTGCCACCTCGCAAAGCTCTGGGGCCAACGTCCTGACTTTC

j_call: TRBJ1-5
v_call: TRBV15
d_call: TRBD1
clone_size: .
cdr3_aa: CATSISRGRISNQPQHF
cdr3_nt: TGTGCCACCAGCATCAGCAGGGGGAGAATTAGCAATCAGCCCCAGCATTTT

j_call: TRBJ2-3
v_call: TRBV18
d_call: .
clone_size: once
cdr3_aa: CASSPDPGRMFTDTQYF
cdr3_nt: TGTGCCAGCTCACCCGACCCGGGACGGATGTTCACAGATACGCAGTATTTT

j_call: TRBJ1-5
v_call: TRBV5-1
d_call: .
clone_size: .
cdr3_aa: CASSLEPEINQPQHF
cdr3_nt: TGCGCCAGCAGCTTGGAGCCTGAGATCAATCAGCCCCAGCATTTT

j_call: TRBJ2-4
v_call: TRBV28
d_call: .
clone_size: .
cdr3_aa: CASSNAGLAKNIQYF
cdr3_nt: TGTGCCAGCAGTAATGCAGGCTTAGCCAAAAACATTCAGTACTTC

j_call: TRBJ2-5
v_call: TRBV4-3
d_call: .
clone_size: once
cdr3_aa: CASSQDLAFTQTQYF
cdr3_nt: TGCGCCAGCAGCCAAGATTTGGCCTTTACACAGACCCAGTACTTC

j_call: TRBJ1-3
v_call: TRBV7-2
d_call: TRBD1
clone_size: .
cdr3_aa: CASSLPFRTGTGNTIYF
cdr3_nt: TGTGCCAGCAGCTTACCGTTCCGGACAGGGACTGGAAACACCATATATTTT

j_call: TRBJ2-3
v_call: TRBV13
d_call: .
clone_size: .
cdr3_aa: CASSKGIATDTQYF
cdr3_nt: TGTGCCAGCAGCAAAGGCATAGCAACAGATACGCAGTATTTT

j_call: TRBJ2-2
v_call: TRBV9
d_call: .
clone_size: .
cdr3_aa: CASSRGPESTGELFF
cdr3_nt: TGTGCCAGCAGCCGGGGACCAGAGAGCACCGGGGAGCTGTTTTTT

j_call: TRBJ1-5
v_call: TRBV15
d_call: .
clone_size: once
cdr3_aa: CATSVPGTNQPQHF
cdr3_nt: TGTGCCACCAGCGTCCCGGGCACAAATCAGCCCCAGCATTTT

j_call: TRBJ2-3
v_call: TRBV20-1
d_call: .
clone_size: .
cdr3_aa: CSPPRGTLSDTDTQYF
cdr3_nt: TGCAGTCCCCCGAGGGGCACTCTCTCCGACACAGATACGCAGTATTTT

j_call: TRBJ1-1
v_call: TRBV2
d_call: .
clone_size: .
cdr3_aa: CASSGEGETEAFF
cdr3_nt: TGTGCCAGCAGTGGGGAGGGGGAGACTGAAGCTTTCTTT

j_call: TRBJ1-2
v_call: TRBV12-3/TRBV12-4
d_call: .
clone_size: .
cdr3_aa: CASRAPNNYGYTF
cdr3_nt: TGTGCCAGCCGGGCACCGAATAACTATGGCTACACCTTC

j_call: TRBJ2-5
v_call: TRBV5-1
d_call: .
clone_size: .
cdr3_aa: CASSLLSGKETQYF
cdr3_nt: TGCGCCAGCAGCTTGTTGAGCGGAAAAGAGACCCAGTACTTC

j_call: TRBJ1-2
v_call: TRBV6-2/TRBV6-3
d_call: .
clone_size: .
cdr3_aa: CASSYSETGISYGYTF
cdr3_nt: TGTGCCAGCAGTTACTCTGAGACAGGAATTTCCTATGGCTACACCTTC

j_call: TRBJ1-1
v_call: TRBV5-1
d_call: TRBD1
clone_size: .
cdr3_aa: CASSLEGLQGPSTEAFF
cdr3_nt: TGCGCCAGCAGCTTGGAGGGGTTACAGGGGCCGTCGACTGAAGCTTTCTTT